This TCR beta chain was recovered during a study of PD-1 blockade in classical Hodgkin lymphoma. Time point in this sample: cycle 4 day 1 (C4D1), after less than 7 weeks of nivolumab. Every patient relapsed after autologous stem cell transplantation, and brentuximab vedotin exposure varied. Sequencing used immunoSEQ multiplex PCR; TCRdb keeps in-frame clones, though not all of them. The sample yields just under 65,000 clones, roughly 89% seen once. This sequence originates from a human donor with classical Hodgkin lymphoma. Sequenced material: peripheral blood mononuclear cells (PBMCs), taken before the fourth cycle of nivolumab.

The CDR3 reads CASNEQFF. The CDR3 DNA follows: TGTGCCAGCAATGAGCAGTTCTTC. J is TRBJ2-1 and V is TRBV2; D gene uncertain. The length of the CDR3 is 8 residues. The germline V gene has CDR1 SNHLY and CDR2 FYNNEI. V was cut by 7 bases and J by 8 bases, with 0 bases left in between. Filled out from reference TRBV2 and TRBJ2-1, the complete variable domain reads EPEVTQTPSHQVTQMGQEVILRCVPISNHLYFYWYRQILGQKVEFLVSFYNNEISEKSEIFDDQFSVERPDGSNFTLKIRSTKLEDSAMYFCASNEQFFGPGTRLTVL.